The sequence of this T cell receptor (beta chain) was determined in a study of cytomegalovirus exposure and HLA in healthy donors. Nominal health characterized the donors when sampled, though unrecorded immune exposures were likely. The study's findings and limits: In a later analysis, at a false discovery rate of 0.05, 16,951 TCR beta sequences matched HLA alleles. The authors excluded some V segments, including TRBV6-2 and TRBV6-3, as indistinguishable.

With respect to this clone: Its antigen is undetermined.

PCR primers comprised 60 Vbeta and 13 Jbeta primers. TCRdb's table, derived via immunoSEQ multiplex PCR, lists solely in-frame clones and lacks some. The profile shows about 140,000 clones, just over 65% of them singletons. Per germline, CDR1 SGHTA and CDR2 FQGTGA. The CDR3 has 14 residues. J gave up 6 bases and V 5 bases, and 6 bases lay outside the gene matches. Sample: PBMCs. The source of this sequence is a woman aged 55-69 years in good health and CMV-seronegative. The chain has TRBV7-3 and TRBJ2-1; TRBD2 agrees at 8 bases. Here the CDR3 DNA reads TGTGCCAGCAGCCTGCCCAGCGGGGGCAATGAGCAGTTCTTC. This sequence encodes CASSLPSGGNEQFF.